A single sample is the source of the 13 T cell receptor beta chains below, sequenced in a study of T cells in localized non-small cell lung cancer. Sequencing used immunoSEQ multiplex PCR; TCRdb keeps in-frame clones, though not all of them. The repertoire consists of 20,000 to 30,000 clones, with 70% to 90% occurring once and the leading ten covering 11% to 15%. The sample consisted of peripheral blood, taken before any cancer treatment. Receptor source: a female donor over 55 with stage I lung adenocarcinoma.

A remark on this clone: Other DNA sequences in this sample translate to the same CDR3. This chain uses TRBV19 with TRBJ2-7; 11 positions match TRBD2. V shed 5 bases, J shed 6 bases, and the junction held 6 bases outside the gene matches. Germline CDR1 LNHDA, CDR2 SQIVND (reference sequence). The CDR3 spans 14 residues. The CDR3 loop is CASSPQTSGAEQYF. The CDR3 bases are TGTGCCAGTAGTCCACAGACTAGCGGGGCCGAGCAGTACTTC. The entire variable domain, with the rest obtained from reference TRBV19 and TRBJ2-7, is as follows: DGGITQSPKYLFRKEGQNVTLSCEQNLNHDAMYWYRQDPGQGLRLIYYSQIVNDFQKGDIAEGYSVSREKKESFPLTVTSAQKNPTAFYLCASSPQTSGAEQYFGPGTRLTVT.

The rearrangement joins TRBV14 to TRBJ2-1; unclear D gene. CDR3 size: 13 residues. V gave up 4 bases and J gave up 7 bases, with 11 bases separating them. The germline V gene encodes CDR1 SGHDN and CDR2 FVKESK. The CDR3: CASSPTRTNEQFF. Written as DNA, the CDR3 is TGTGCCAGCAGCCCCACGCGAACGAATGAGCAGTTCTTC. Full variable domain (rest looked up from reference TRBV14 and TRBJ2-1): EAGVTQFPSHSVIEKGQTVTLRCDPISGHDNLYWYRRVMGKEIKFLLHFVKESKQDESGMPNNRFLAERTGGTYSTLKVQPAELEDSGVYFCASSPTRTNEQFFGPGTRLTVL.

The CDR3 DNA is TGCGCCAGCACCCTCGGAGGGTCCCCCTACGAGCAGTACTTC. Its translation is CASTLGGSPYEQYF. V usage is TRBV5-1 and J usage is TRBJ2-7; D is perhaps TRBD2 (6 bases). Between the trimmed V and J ends, which lost 6 bases and 2 bases, there was a span of 15 bases. This CDR3 is 14 amino acids long. Germline V gene lookup returns CDR1 SGHRS and CDR2 YFSETQ.

The chain combines TRBV6-6 with TRBJ1-2; no definite D call. The V end was cut by 10 bases, the J end by 3 bases, with 12 bases between. CDR3 size: 12 residues. Germline V lookup: CDR1 MNHNY, CDR2 SVGAGI (reference sequence). CDR3 nucleotide sequence: TGTGCCATTCCGGGAATTTACTATGGCTACACCTTC. It specifies CAIPGIYYGYTF.

The sample holds a few counts of this clone. The J gene is TRBJ2-7, the V gene TRBV11-3; TRBD1 matches at 9 bases. The germline V gene encodes CDR1 SGHNT and CDR2 YENEEA. V lost 3 bases and J lost 5; bases outside the gene matches: 2. CDR3 length equals 13 residues. The CDR3 protein is CASSLDRGNEQYF. Here the CDR3 DNA reads TGTGCCAGCAGCTTGGACAGGGGCAACGAGCAGTACTTC.

This clone appeared a single time. The chain carries TRBV2 and TRBJ2-3, with 11 bases aligning to TRBD1. CDR1 and CDR2 (germline): SNHLY, FYNNEI. Trimming removed 10 bases from V and 2 bases from J; junction bases left unmatched: 5. The CDR3 totals 14 residues. CDR3 in amino acids: CATGQGATTDTQYF. The CDR3 bases are TGTGCCACCGGACAGGGGGCCACCACAGATACGCAGTATTTT.

This sequence joins TRBV15 and TRBJ2-1, with 9 bases fitting TRBD2. The CDR3 runs 15 residues. CDR1 is LNHNV, CDR2 YYDKDF, per germline (reference sequence). Losses at the gene ends were 5 bases for V and 5 bases for J; bases not matched to a gene: 7. This chain's CDR3 is CATSLSGSIHNEQFF. The CDR3 DNA reads TGTGCCACCAGCCTTAGCGGGAGTATCCACAATGAGCAGTTCTTC.

This CDR3 is CAWAQGAIGKLFF. The CDR3 DNA sequence: TGTGCCTGGGCACAGGGGGCTATCGGAAAACTGTTTTTT. The chain links TRBV30 to TRBJ1-4; 9 bases are a match to TRBD1. V gave up 5 bases and J gave up 10 bases; unmatched junction bases: 8. The CDR3 is 13 residues long. CDR1 is GTSNPN and CDR2 is SVGIG in the germline V gene (reference sequence).

This chain's CDR3 is CASSFRPNTGELFF. The CDR3 nucleotides are TGTGCCAGCAGCTTTCGGCCGAACACCGGGGAGCTGTTTTTT. This chain joins TRBV7-6 and TRBJ2-2, with D unresolved. Germline V lookup: CDR1 SGHVS, CDR2 FNYEAQ. This CDR3 region has 14 residues. Trimming left V 3 bases short and J 0 bases short, with 5 bases between.

The CDR3 DNA reads TGTGCCAGCTCACCTCCGGGACTCCTCTACGAGCAGTACTTC. This translates into CASSPPGLLYEQYF. The J gene is TRBJ2-7, the V gene TRBV18, with D tentatively TRBD2 (6 bases). Per germline, CDR1 KGHSH and CDR2 LQKENI. Deletions cut 3 bases from V and 3 bases from J, with 12 bases between. The CDR3 loop spans 14 amino acids.

The V and J genes are TRBV6-6 and TRBJ1-5, with 7 bases aligning to TRBD1. The CDR3 is made up of 13 amino acids. Germline V gene data show CDR1 as MNHNY and CDR2 as SVGAGI (reference sequence). With 6 bases clipped from V and 6 bases from J, the junction kept 5 bases outside the gene matches. The CDR3 loop reads CASSRGAGQPQHF. The CDR3 DNA reads TGTGCCAGCAGCAGGGGGGCGGGTCAGCCCCAGCATTTT.

The V and J genes are TRBV28 and TRBJ1-1, with TRBD1 identical over 9 bases. Trimming took 7 bases from V and 1 from J; bases not matched to a gene: 7. There are 15 residues in the CDR3. CDR1 is MDHEN, CDR2 SYDVKM, per germline. This CDR3 is CASNSPGQGNTEAFF. CDR3 nucleotide sequence: TGTGCCAGCAATTCCCCGGGACAGGGGAACACTGAAGCTTTCTTT.

J is TRBJ1-1 and V is TRBV11-2; 7 bases map to TRBD1. With V trimmed by 5 bases and J by 8 bases, 8 bases remained unmatched. This CDR3 has 13 amino acids. CDR1 SGHAT and CDR2 FQNNGV come from the germline V gene. DNA of the CDR3: TGTGCCAGCAGCACCTGGGGACAGCCGGAAGCTTTCTTT. Translated: CASSTWGQPEAFF.